A selection of T cell receptor beta chains follows, all from one sample in a study of shared clonotypes between healthy human individuals. Clones were read by immunoSEQ multiplex PCR, and TCRdb kept only the in-frame ones, dropping some. The sample lists fewer than 600,000 clones; over 60% were seen once. The sample was PBMCs. Receptors originate from a woman aged 35 to 49 in good health. Some clones in this sample may be carry-over from other donors' samples. CDR3s include the opening cysteine and the closing phenylalanine or tryptophan. The order of the fields is D gene, V gene, CDR3 protein. D genes are given only for firm matches.

D: TRBD1; V: TRBV11-2; CDR3: CASSLAQGANTGELFF
D: -; V: TRBV5-6; CDR3: CASSPVPSGTGELFF
D: TRBD1; V: TRBV18; CDR3: CASSPQGGEDTEAFF
D: TRBD2; V: TRBV5-3; CDR3: CAREREGGNEQFF
D: -; V: TRBV7-3; CDR3: CASSLSGGETQYF
D: -; V: TRBV6-4; CDR3: CASSDSGTEYNEQFF
D: -; V: TRBV28; CDR3: CASTPRPQVTEAFF
D: TRBD1; V: TRBV7-9; CDR3: CASSLGQGGAYEQYF
D: TRBD2; V: TRBV29-1; CDR3: CSVMTSGSINEQFF
D: TRBD1; V: TRBV19; CDR3: CASSIWPGTGRSYEQYF
D: -; V: TRBV5-5; CDR3: CASSNPSGANVLTF
D: -; V: TRBV5-4; CDR3: CASRPDSRNTEAFF
D: -; V: TRBV5-1; CDR3: CASSPQRGGAGELFF
D: TRBD2; V: TRBV7-6; CDR3: CASSFPTGLAPSPGYNEQFF
D: TRBD2; V: TRBV27; CDR3: CASSFGGEETQYF
D: TRBD2; V: TRBV10-3; CDR3: CAISPSGSGGELFF